These 17 T cell receptor beta chains were sequenced from one sample in a study of identical twins. Using its own MiXCR run on the 5' RACE reads, TCRdb lists one record per CDR3 protein. The sample lists approximately 470,000 distinct CDR3 sequences, around 14% occurring once. These data were also filed under a second study, of yellow fever vaccine responses in identical twins.

The sample comprised CD4+ T cells sorted from blood. The receptors come from a woman younger than 35 in good health.

This chain uses TRBV4-2 with TRBJ2-1, with TRBD2 identical over 9 bases. V dropped 0 bases and J dropped 7; count of bases not matched to a gene: 7. The CDR3 length is 16 residues. The germline CDR1 and CDR2 sequences are LGHNA and YNFKEQ. The CDR3 is CASSQDGGGAGNEQFF. The CDR3 nucleotides read TGTGCCAGCAGCCAAGATGGCGGGGGGGCCGGTAATGAGCAGTTCTTC.

The genes are TRBV7-3 and TRBJ2-1; the D gene is possibly TRBD2 (7 bases). With 2 bases removed from V and 8 bases from J, the gap between germline ends came to 19 bases. The CDR3 has 16 residues. CDR1 and CDR2 (germline): SGHTA, FQGTGA. The CDR3 nucleotides read TGTGCCAGCAGCTTACTCCCGTGGGGGGGCAGGGATGAGCAGTTCTTC. Translated: CASSLLPWGGRDEQFF.

Ten or more counts support this clonotype. This chain links TRBV7-9 with TRBJ2-5; 7 bases align to TRBD1. Germline-derived CDR1 and CDR2 are SEHNR and FQNEAQ (reference sequence). V dropped 6 bases and J dropped 0; count of bases not matched to a gene: 7. The CDR3 runs 15 residues. The CDR3 nucleotides read TGTGCCAGCAGTCCAGGGGGAGTGTACCAAGAGACCCAGTACTTC. As protein: CASSPGGVYQETQYF. The full variable domain, completed using reference TRBV7-9 and TRBJ2-5, is DTGVSQNPRHKITKRGQNVTFRCDPISEHNRLYWYRQTLGQGPEFLTYFQNEAQLEKSRLLSDRFSAERPKGSFSTLEIQRTEQGDSAMYLCASSPGGVYQETQYFGPGTRLLVL.

The rearrangement uses TRBV5-6 and TRBJ2-7, with a possible D match to TRBD1 (6 bases). Germline CDR1 is SGHDT and CDR2 is YYEEEE. Trimming removed 6 bases from V and 3 bases from J, with 16 bases in between. The CDR3 totals 14 residues. The CDR3 spells CASTLGGYLYEQYF. In nucleotides, the CDR3 is TGTGCCAGCACCCTTGGGGGCTACCTCTACGAGCAGTACTTC.

The rearrangement uses TRBV6-5 and TRBJ2-7, with TRBD2 matching over 8 bases. The CDR3 runs 16 residues. V shed 2 bases, J shed 7 bases, and the junction held 13 bases outside the gene matches. Germline CDR1 and CDR2: MNHEY and SVGAGI. The DNA of the CDR3 is TGTGCCAGCAGTTACACCCCGGGGGGTGCGGGAGGTGAGCAGTACTTC. Translation: CASSYTPGGAGGEQYF.

This clonotype was counted a few times. In nucleotides, the CDR3 is TGTGCCAGCAGCTTGGGGGGGGCGACCGCCCGAAAACTGTTTTTT. This gives the protein CASSLGGATARKLFF. The chain recombines TRBV7-2 with TRBJ1-4; tentative D call: TRBD1 (6 bases). The CDR3 totals 15 residues. V gave up 3 bases and J gave up 10 bases, with 18 bases separating them. Per germline, CDR1 SGHTA and CDR2 FQGNSA.

V gene TRBV29-1 combines with J gene TRBJ2-7, with D uncertain. CDR1 SQVTM and CDR2 ANQGSEA come from the germline V gene. Trimming pared 2 bases from V and 5 bases from J, leaving 7 bases between. The CDR3 loop spans 11 amino acids. This CDR3 is CSVELRNEQYF. The DNA for the CDR3 is TGCAGCGTTGAATTGCGGAACGAGCAGTACTTC.

V and J are TRBV6-1 and TRBJ2-5; TRBD1 aligns across 8 bases. The CDR3 is 14 residues long. CDR1 and CDR2 (germline): MNHNS, SASEGT. The V and J ends lost 8 bases and 5 bases, in that order; junction bases with no gene match: 10. Written as DNA, the CDR3 is TGTGCCAGCCAGGGGGCAGCTGCTACGGAGACCCAGTACTTC. It yields the protein CASQGAAATETQYF.

This clonotype occurred once. The chain uses TRBV20-1 and TRBJ2-3, with D uncertain. Germline CDR1 reads DFQATT; CDR2 reads SNEGSKA (reference sequence). The CDR3 consists of 15 residues. The V gene lost 1 base and the J gene lost 0 bases, with 11 bases spanning the gap. DNA for the CDR3: TGCAGTGCTAGAGCGACTCAATTGAGCACAGATACGCAGTATTTT. Encoded protein: CSARATQLSTDTQYF.

This clonotype appeared a few times. The chain is built from TRBV6-1 and TRBJ1-5; 7 bases match TRBD1. Trimming removed 8 bases from V and 5 bases from J; junction bases left unmatched: 9. This CDR3 has 14 residues. The germline V gene has CDR1 MNHNS and CDR2 SASEGT. This CDR3 is CASRVTGTDQPQHF. The CDR3 DNA reads as TGTGCCAGCCGGGTGACCGGGACAGATCAGCCCCAGCATTTT.

This clonotype has a handful of counts. This chain joins TRBV7-8 and TRBJ2-7, with unresolved D. From germline, CDR1 is SGHVS and CDR2 FQNEAQ. V lost 8 bases and J lost 8, with 19 bases in between. The CDR3 runs 13 residues. The CDR3 sequence is CASSRIITAKQYF. The CDR3 nucleotides are TGTGCCAGCTCCCGAATTATAACGGCGAAGCAGTACTTC.

The chain couples TRBV20-1 to TRBJ2-7; possibly TRBD1 for D (6 bases). Germline CDR1 and CDR2: DFQATT and SNEGSKA (reference sequence). The CDR3 totals 14 residues. V shed 3 bases and J shed 5 bases, with 17 bases lying between them. The CDR3: CSASPRVGAHEQYF. The CDR3 DNA sequence: TGCAGTGCTAGCCCCCGCGTGGGGGCCCACGAGCAGTACTTC.

At least ten counts were recorded for this clonotype. J is TRBJ1-5 and V is TRBV12-3 or TRBV12-4; D is uncertain. CDR3 length: 14 amino acids. V dropped 6 bases and J dropped 2 bases, with 11 bases sitting between them. CDR3 in amino acids: CASSWAGGNQPQHF. CDR3 DNA sequence: TGTGCCAGCAGCTGGGCCGGGGGCAATCAGCCCCAGCATTTT.

The gene calls are TRBV18 and TRBJ2-7; 7 bases map to TRBD1. V gave up 5 bases and J gave up 4 bases; unmatched junction bases: 2. Germline V gene sequence: CDR1 KGHSH, CDR2 LQKENI. The CDR3 contains 12 residues. The CDR3 DNA sequence: TGTGCCAGCTCAATACAGGGGTACGAGCAGTACTTC. Translating gives CASSIQGYEQYF.

The chain is built from TRBV15 and TRBJ2-2; D not resolved. There are 13 residues in the CDR3. Between the trimmed V and J ends, which lost 5 bases and 0 bases, there was a span of 4 bases. Looked up from germline, CDR1 is LNHNV and CDR2 is YYDKDF (reference sequence). The CDR3 loop reads CATSEANTGELFF. The CDR3 DNA reads TGTGCCACCAGCGAAGCGAACACCGGGGAGCTGTTTTTT.

This clonotype was recorded a few times. This chain links TRBV21-1 with TRBJ2-3. TRBV21-1 is labeled a pseudogene. The CDR3 runs to 8 residues. The CDR3 loop is CCTDTQYF. In DNA, the CDR3 is TGTTGCACAGATACGCAGTATTTT.

This clonotype was found a few times. The rearrangement uses TRBV28 and TRBJ1-4; D is unresolved. CDR1 and CDR2 from the germline V gene are MDHEN and SYDVKM. The CDR3 runs 13 residues. V shed 6 bases and J shed 4 bases, with 9 bases lying between them. CDR3 in amino acids: CASRISNNEKLFF. The DNA for the CDR3 is TGTGCCAGCAGGATCAGCAATAATGAAAAACTGTTTTTT.